The TCR beta chain described here comes from a study of shared clonotypes between healthy human individuals. On the study more broadly: Plates per donor: three CD4 naive, three CD4 memory, two CD8 naive, one CD8 memory.

As concerns this clone: Antigen: not known. Other DNA sequences from this sample encode an identical CDR3 as well.

The CDR3 is made up of 14 amino acids. CDR1 is MNHEY and CDR2 is SVGAGI in the germline V gene. The V end was cut by 4 bases, the J end by 5 bases, with 14 bases between. General study findings and limits: An effect of sequencing depth on clonotype sharing among donors was expected. Despite large depth, rarefaction showed incomplete sorted-subset sequencing.

Assay used: immunoSEQ multiplex PCR; TCRdb lists only in-frame clones, some missing. The profile covers about 1 million clones, with around 75% appearing a single time and over 1.3% taken by the ten largest. CD4+ cells yielded CD45RA+ naive and CD45RA-negative memory subsets. Sequenced sample: memory CD4+ T cells sorted from blood. Subset: CD45RA-negative fraction. The receptor was isolated from a man aged 18 to 30 in good health. This sequence joins TRBV6-5 and TRBJ1-1; D is undetermined. This CDR3 is CASSLTGKETEAFF. As DNA, the CDR3 is TGTGCCAGCAGTTTGACGGGAAAGGAGACTGAAGCTTTCTTT.